This note documents a single TCR beta chain sequence. The entry originates in a study of blood T cell repertoires in COVID-19. For the study at large: Whether acute or convalescent, the COVID-19 samples came from the United States, Italy and Spain. Sources were T cells, B-cell-depleted T cells, or PBMCs; the material itself was cDNA or gDNA.

Authors' processing steps: Cell counts per sample came from amplifying reference gene primers. The data were produced by immunoSEQ multiplex PCR, yet TCRdb's version contains in-frame clones alone and is incomplete. V, J and clone size were drawn from that table, and D and trimming were deduced from the DNA. The sample lists over 120,000 clones, approximately 90% occurring once. V lost 4 bases, J lost 5 bases, and 11 bases lay in between. The germline V gene has CDR1 SGDLS and CDR2 YYNGEE. The CDR3 spans 13 residues. This clonotype originated in a human donor in a cohort sampled during active COVID-19. The sequencing input was peripheral blood. The chain recombines TRBV9 with TRBJ2-3; D might be TRBD2 (6 bases). CDR3 sequence (DNA): TGTGCCAGCAGCCGGGGGACGGGAGATACGCAGTATTTT. Protein sequence: CASSRGTGDTQYF.